This T cell receptor beta chain was obtained from a study of T cells in Graves' hyperthyroidism and ophthalmopathy. TCR beta CDR3 region amplification was performed from RNA transcripts. Primed by the HTBI set, a first-round RT-PCR was run on the TCR CDR3. TCRdb recomputed calls from the multiplex PCR reads with MiXCR, one row per CDR3 protein. Among about 480,000 distinct CDR3 sequences listed, roughly 25% were seen once. Exclusion criteria comprised uncontrolled infection, other autoimmune disease, pregnancy or lactation. This clonotype was seen at least ten times. V was pared by 1 base and J by 5 bases, with 11 bases between. This CDR3 spans 14 amino acids. Germline V gives CDR1 SGHTA, CDR2 FQGNSA.

The chain is built from TRBV7-2 and TRBJ2-5; a weak D match, TRBD2 (6 bases). The receptor was derived from a woman aged 25 to 45 with Graves' ophthalmopathy. The sequenced sample was blood. The CDR3 loop is CASSLGPSAETQYF. The DNA of the CDR3 is TGTGCCAGCAGCTTAGGCCCTAGCGCGGAGACCCAGTACTTC.